The 2 T cell receptor beta chains below all came from one sample that was sequenced in a study of blood T cell repertoires in COVID-19. Sequenced by immunoSEQ multiplex PCR; TCRdb stores in-frame clones only, minus some. Here the sample spans roughly 410,000 clones, roughly 90% being singletons. The sequenced sample consisted of peripheral blood. These TCRs come from a woman between 40 and 50 years old with COVID-19, enrolled during active disease.

V gene TRBV7-9 combines with J gene TRBJ1-6; 7 bases are a match to TRBD1. Germline V gene sequence: CDR1 SEHNR, CDR2 FQNEAQ (reference sequence). V shed 3 bases and J 8 bases; nucleotides not matched to a gene: 7. The CDR3 is 15 residues long. The CDR3 coding sequence is TGTGCCAGCAGCTTGGCAGGGGGTGAAGATTCACCCCTCCACTTT. This translates into CASSLAGGEDSPLHF. The variable domain in full, completed from reference TRBV7-9 and TRBJ1-6, reads DTGVSQNPRHKITKRGQNVTFRCDPISEHNRLYWYRQTLGQGPEFLTYFQNEAQLEKSRLLSDRFSAERPKGSFSTLEIQRTEQGDSAMYLCASSLAGGEDSPLHFGNGTRLTVT.

This sequence joins TRBV6-1 and TRBJ1-3; D gene uncertain. CDR1 MNHNS and CDR2 SASEGT come from the germline V gene. V lost 2 bases to trimming and J lost 0 bases, with 11 bases between them. CDR3 size: 16 residues. The CDR3 protein is CASSERRELSGNTIYF. CDR3 bases: TGTGCCAGCAGTGAAAGGAGGGAGCTCTCTGGAAACACCATATATTTT.